In this sample, the clone carrying this T cell receptor (beta chain) is medium-sized. The antigen is not known. The read is 3 residues too short to cover the CDR3 end, so that end is filled in from the germline J gene. Reduced serum IgG, IgA and/or IgM plus specific antibody deficiency defined CVID. Blood came from CVID subjects not ill and not taking immunomodulatory or immunosuppressive medication. This sample was taken from a study of T cell clonality in common variable immunodeficiency. Regarding the study as a whole: Compared with controls, CVID subjects had fewer shared TCRbeta clones. Links between repertoire features and CVID complications were heterogeneity-limited. Reportedly, TCR beta sequences from common variable immunodeficiency showed fewer deletions and N-nucleotide insertions.

CDR1 and CDR2 (germline): SEHNR, FQNEAQ (reference sequence). The CDR3 consists of 12 residues. The germline V and J ends were trimmed by 3 bases and 6 bases, with 7 bases remaining between them. The assay was immunoSEQ multiplex PCR, and TCRdb's table has in-frame clones only and misses some. This sample has some 2,600 clones, each found more than once. This chain links TRBV7-9 with TRBJ2-3; no definite D call. This TCR derives from a human donor with common variable immunodeficiency. Sequencing input: peripheral blood mononuclear cells. The CDR3 loop reads CASSFSSDTQYF. CDR3 bases read: TGTGCCAGCAGCTTTAGTTCGGATACG.